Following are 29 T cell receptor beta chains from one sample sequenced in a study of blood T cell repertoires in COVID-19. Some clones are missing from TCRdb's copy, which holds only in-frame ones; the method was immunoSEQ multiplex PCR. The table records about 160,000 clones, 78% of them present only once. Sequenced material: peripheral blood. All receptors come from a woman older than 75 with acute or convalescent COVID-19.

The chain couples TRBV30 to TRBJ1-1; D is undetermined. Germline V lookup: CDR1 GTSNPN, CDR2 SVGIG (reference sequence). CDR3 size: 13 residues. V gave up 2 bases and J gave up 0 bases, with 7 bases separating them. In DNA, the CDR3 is TGTGCCTGGAGTAGCGGCTTGAACACTGAAGCTTTCTTT. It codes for CAWSSGLNTEAFF.

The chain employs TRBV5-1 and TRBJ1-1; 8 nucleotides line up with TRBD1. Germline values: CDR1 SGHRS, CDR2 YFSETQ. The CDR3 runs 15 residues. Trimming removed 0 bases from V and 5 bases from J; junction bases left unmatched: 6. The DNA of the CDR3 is TGCGCCAGCAGCTTGGTGGGCAGGGGGCAGACTGAAGCTTTCTTT. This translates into CASSLVGRGQTEAFF.

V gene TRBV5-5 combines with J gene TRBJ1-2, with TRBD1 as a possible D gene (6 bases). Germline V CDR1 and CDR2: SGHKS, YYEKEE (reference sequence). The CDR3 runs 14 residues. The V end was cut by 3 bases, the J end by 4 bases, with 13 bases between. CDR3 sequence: CASSSTGILYGYTF. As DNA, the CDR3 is TGTGCCAGCAGCTCCACAGGGATTCTCTATGGCTACACCTTC.

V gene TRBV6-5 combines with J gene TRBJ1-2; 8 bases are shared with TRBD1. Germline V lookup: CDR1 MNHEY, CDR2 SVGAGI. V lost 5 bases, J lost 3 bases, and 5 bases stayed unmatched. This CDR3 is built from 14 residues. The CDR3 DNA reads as TGTGCCAGCAGTAAGGACAGGGATTACTATGGCTACACCTTC. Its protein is CASSKDRDYYGYTF.

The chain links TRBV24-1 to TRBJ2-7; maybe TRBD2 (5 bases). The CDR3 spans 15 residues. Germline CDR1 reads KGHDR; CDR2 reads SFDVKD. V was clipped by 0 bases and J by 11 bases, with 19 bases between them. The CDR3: CATSDLFRSGDSEYF. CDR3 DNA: TGTGCCACCAGTGATTTGTTCAGGTCCGGGGATTCAGAGTACTTC.

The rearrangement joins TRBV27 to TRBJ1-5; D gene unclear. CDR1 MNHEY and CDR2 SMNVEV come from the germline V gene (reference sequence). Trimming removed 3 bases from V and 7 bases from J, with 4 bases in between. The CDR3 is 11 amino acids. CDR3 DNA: TGTGCCAGCAGTTTTAGACAGCCCCAGCATTTT. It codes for CASSFRQPQHF.

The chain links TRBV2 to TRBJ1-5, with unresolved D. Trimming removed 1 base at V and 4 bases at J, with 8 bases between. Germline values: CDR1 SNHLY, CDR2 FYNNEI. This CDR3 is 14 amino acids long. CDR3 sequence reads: CASSEVFQNQPQHF. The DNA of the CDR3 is TGTGCCAGCAGTGAAGTTTTTCAGAATCAGCCCCAGCATTTT. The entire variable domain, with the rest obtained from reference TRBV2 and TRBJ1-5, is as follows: EPEVTQTPSHQVTQMGQEVILRCVPISNHLYFYWYRQILGQKVEFLVSFYNNEISEKSEIFDDQFSVERPDGSNFTLKIRSTKLEDSAMYFCASSEVFQNQPQHFGDGTRLSIL.

The DNA for the CDR3 is TGTGCCAGCAGCCATCTTTGGCGTGGGGGCCCCACAGATACGCAGTATTTT. This codes for CASSHLWRGGPTDTQYF. J is TRBJ2-3 and V is TRBV3-1 (or the pseudogene TRBV3-2); a weak D match, TRBD1 (6 bases). CDR3 length: 17 amino acids. The V gene's germline CDR1 is LGHDT and CDR2 YNNKEL (reference sequence). With 3 bases removed from V and 2 bases from J, the gap between germline ends came to 18 bases.

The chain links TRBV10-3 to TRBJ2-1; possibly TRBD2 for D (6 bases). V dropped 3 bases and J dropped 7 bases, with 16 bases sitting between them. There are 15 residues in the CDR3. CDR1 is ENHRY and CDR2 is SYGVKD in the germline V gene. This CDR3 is CAISERETSTNEQFF. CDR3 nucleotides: TGTGCCATCAGTGAACGGGAGACTTCCACTAATGAGCAGTTCTTC.

The CDR3 sequence is CASSINSGTGDYSNQPQHF. As DNA, the CDR3 is TGTGCCAGTAGTATCAACTCCGGGACAGGGGATTATAGCAATCAGCCCCAGCATTTT. The gene calls are TRBV19 and TRBJ1-5, with 10 bases identical to TRBD1. Trimming removed 3 bases from V and 0 bases from J; junction bases left unmatched: 11. Per germline, CDR1 LNHDA and CDR2 SQIVND (reference sequence). This CDR3 is built from 19 residues. Using reference TRBV19 and TRBJ1-5 for the parts outside the CDR3, the full variable domain is DGGITQSPKYLFRKEGQNVTLSCEQNLNHDAMYWYRQDPGQGLRLIYYSQIVNDFQKGDIAEGYSVSREKKESFPLTVTSAQKNPTAFYLCASSINSGTGDYSNQPQHFGDGTRLSIL.

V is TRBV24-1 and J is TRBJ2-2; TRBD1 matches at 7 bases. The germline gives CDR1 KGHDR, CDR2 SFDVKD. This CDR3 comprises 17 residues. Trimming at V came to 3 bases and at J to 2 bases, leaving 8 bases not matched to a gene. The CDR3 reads CATSDRGYRGNTGELFF. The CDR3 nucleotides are TGTGCCACCAGTGATCGAGGGTACAGGGGAAACACCGGGGAGCTGTTTTTT.

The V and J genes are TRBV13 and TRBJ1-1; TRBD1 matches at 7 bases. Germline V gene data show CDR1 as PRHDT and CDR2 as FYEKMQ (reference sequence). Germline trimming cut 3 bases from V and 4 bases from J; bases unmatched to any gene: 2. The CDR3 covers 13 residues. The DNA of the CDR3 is TGTGCCAGCAGCTTGACAGGGTTCACTGAAGCTTTCTTT. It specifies CASSLTGFTEAFF.

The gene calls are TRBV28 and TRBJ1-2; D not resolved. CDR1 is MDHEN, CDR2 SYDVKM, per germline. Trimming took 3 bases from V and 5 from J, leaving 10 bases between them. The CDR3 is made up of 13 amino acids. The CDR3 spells CASSFNGGYGYTF. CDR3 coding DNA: TGTGCCAGCAGTTTCAATGGCGGGTATGGCTACACCTTC.

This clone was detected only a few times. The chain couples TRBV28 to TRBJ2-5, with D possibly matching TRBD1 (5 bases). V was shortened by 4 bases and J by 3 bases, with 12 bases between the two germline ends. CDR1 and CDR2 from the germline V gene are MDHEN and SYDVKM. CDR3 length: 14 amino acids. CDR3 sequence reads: CASSSGQFKETQYF. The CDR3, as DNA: TGTGCCAGCAGTTCAGGACAATTTAAAGAGACCCAGTACTTC.

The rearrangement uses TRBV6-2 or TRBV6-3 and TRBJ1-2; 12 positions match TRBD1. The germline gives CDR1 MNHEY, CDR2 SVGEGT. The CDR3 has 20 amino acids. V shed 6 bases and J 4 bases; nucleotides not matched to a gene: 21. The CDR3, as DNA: TGTGCCAGCAGCCTACACCGACCCGGGACAGGGGGCTCTTCGCTCTATGGCTACACCTTC. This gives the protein CASSLHRPGTGGSSLYGYTF.

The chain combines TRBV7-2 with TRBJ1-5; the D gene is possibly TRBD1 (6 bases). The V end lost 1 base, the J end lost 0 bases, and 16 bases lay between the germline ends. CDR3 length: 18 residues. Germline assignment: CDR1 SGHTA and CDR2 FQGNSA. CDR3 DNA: TGTGCCAGCAGCTTAGTGGTGACAGGCTCACTTAGCAATCAGCCCCAGCATTTT. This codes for CASSLVVTGSLSNQPQHF.

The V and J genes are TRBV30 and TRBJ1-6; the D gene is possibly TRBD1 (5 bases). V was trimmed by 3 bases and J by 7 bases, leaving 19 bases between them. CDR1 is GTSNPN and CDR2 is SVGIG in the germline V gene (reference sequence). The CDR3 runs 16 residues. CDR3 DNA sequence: TGTGCCTGGAGCCACTCCACCCGGGGGGACAATTCACCCCTCCACTTT. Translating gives CAWSHSTRGDNSPLHF.

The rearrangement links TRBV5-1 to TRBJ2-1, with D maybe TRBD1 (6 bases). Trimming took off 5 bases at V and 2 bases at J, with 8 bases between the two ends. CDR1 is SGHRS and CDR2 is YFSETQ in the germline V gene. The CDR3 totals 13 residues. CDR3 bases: TGCGCCAGCAGAGGGGGTCCCTACAATGAGCAGTTCTTC. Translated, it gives CASRGGPYNEQFF.

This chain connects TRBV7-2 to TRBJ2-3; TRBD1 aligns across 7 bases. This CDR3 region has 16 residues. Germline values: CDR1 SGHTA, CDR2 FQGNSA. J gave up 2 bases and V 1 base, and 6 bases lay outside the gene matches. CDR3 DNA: TGTGCCAGCAGCTTAGTAGTCGGGACAGCCACAGATACGCAGTATTTT. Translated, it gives CASSLVVGTATDTQYF.

DNA of the CDR3: TGTGCCAGCAGTGAATGGAACGGGGTGGGAGGAAGGAACAATGAGCAGTTCTTC. Translated, it gives CASSEWNGVGGRNNEQFF. The chain recombines TRBV2 with TRBJ2-1; a weak D match, TRBD2 (6 bases). The length of the CDR3 is 18 residues. V dropped 2 bases and J dropped 5 bases, with 22 bases sitting between them. CDR1 is SNHLY, CDR2 FYNNEI, per germline.

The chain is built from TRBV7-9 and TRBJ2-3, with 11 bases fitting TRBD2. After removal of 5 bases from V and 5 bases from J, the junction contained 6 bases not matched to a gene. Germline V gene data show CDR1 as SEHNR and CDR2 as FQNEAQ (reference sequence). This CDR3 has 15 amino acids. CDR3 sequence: CASSPIAGGRDTQYF. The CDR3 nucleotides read TGTGCCAGCAGCCCGATAGCGGGGGGGCGAGATACGCAGTATTTT.

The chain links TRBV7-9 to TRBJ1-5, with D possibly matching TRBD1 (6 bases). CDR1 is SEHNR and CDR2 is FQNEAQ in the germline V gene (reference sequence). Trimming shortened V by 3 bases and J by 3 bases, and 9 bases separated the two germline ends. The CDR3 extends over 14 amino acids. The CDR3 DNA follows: TGTGCCAGCAGCTTGACAGGAGTCAATCAGCCCCAGCATTTT. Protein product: CASSLTGVNQPQHF.

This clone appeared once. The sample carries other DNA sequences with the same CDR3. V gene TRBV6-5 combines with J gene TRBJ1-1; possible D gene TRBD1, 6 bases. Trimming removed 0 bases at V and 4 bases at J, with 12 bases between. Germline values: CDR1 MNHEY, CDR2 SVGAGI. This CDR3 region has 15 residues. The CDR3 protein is CASSYSGGAGTEAFF. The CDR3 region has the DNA TGTGCCAGCAGTTACTCTGGGGGGGCTGGCACTGAAGCTTTCTTT.

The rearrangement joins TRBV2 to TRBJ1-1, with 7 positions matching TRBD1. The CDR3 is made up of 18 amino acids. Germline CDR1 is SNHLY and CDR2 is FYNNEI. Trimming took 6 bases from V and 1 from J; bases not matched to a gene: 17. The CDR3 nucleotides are TGTGCCAGCAGCGCCGGTTCAGGGGGATCGATTTCGAACACTGAAGCTTTCTTT. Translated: CASSAGSGGSISNTEAFF.

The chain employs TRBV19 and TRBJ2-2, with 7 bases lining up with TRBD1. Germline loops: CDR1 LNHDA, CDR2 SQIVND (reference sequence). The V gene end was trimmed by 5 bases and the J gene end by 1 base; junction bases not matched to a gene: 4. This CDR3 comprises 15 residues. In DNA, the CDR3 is TGTGCCAGTAGTTCGGACAGGAGGAACACCGGGGAGCTGTTTTTT. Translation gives CASSSDRRNTGELFF.

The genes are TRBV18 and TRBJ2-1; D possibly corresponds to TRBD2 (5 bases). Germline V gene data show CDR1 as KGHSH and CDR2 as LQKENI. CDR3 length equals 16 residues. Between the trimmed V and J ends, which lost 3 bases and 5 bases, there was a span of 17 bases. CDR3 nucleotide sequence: TGTGCCAGCTCACCTCCGAGAGGGTCCGGCCACAATGAGCAGTTCTTC. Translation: CASSPPRGSGHNEQFF.

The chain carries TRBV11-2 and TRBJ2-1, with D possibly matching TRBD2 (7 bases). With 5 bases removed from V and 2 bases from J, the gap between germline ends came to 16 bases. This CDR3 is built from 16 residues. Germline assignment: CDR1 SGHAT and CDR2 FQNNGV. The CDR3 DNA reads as TGTGCCAGCAGCCAGAGGGGGGGGCGGACCTACAATGAGCAGTTCTTC. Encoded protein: CASSQRGGRTYNEQFF.

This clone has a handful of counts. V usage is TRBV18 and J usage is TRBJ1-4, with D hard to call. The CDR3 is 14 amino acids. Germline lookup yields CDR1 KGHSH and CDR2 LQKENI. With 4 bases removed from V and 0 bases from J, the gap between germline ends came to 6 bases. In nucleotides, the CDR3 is TGTGCCAGCTCACGGGAGGCAACTAATGAAAAACTGTTTTTT. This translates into CASSREATNEKLFF.

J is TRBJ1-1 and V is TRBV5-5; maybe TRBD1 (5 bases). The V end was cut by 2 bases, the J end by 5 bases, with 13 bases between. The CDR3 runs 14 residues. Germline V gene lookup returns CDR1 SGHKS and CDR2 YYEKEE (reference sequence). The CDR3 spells CASSLQVYGTEAFF. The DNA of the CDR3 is TGTGCCAGCAGCTTACAGGTCTACGGGACTGAAGCTTTCTTT.